A selection of T cell receptor beta chains follows, all from one sample in a study of control samples from healthy donors and cancer patients. The data were produced by immunoSEQ multiplex PCR, yet TCRdb's version contains in-frame clones alone and is incomplete. The data contain about 92,000 clones, roughly four fifths of them singletons. The sequencing input was blood. The source is a woman aged 60-70 years in good health. CDR3s include the opening cysteine and the closing phenylalanine or tryptophan. Fields, in order: V gene, D gene, J gene, CDR3 protein, CDR3 DNA. A D gene is named only where the DNA matches it firmly.

v_call: TRBV19
d_call: TRBD1
j_call: TRBJ1-5
cdr3_aa: CASSLHRDSSNQPQHF
cdr3_nt: TGTGCCAGTAGTCTTCACAGGGACAGTAGCAATCAGCCCCAGCATTTT

v_call: TRBV18
d_call: -
j_call: TRBJ1-1
cdr3_aa: CASSPQAGRNEAFF
cdr3_nt: TGTGCCAGCTCACCACAGGCAGGCAGAAACGAAGCTTTCTTT

v_call: TRBV11-2
d_call: -
j_call: TRBJ2-1
cdr3_aa: CASSPYNEQFF
cdr3_nt: TGTGCCAGCAGCCCCTACAATGAGCAGTTCTTC

v_call: TRBV4-1
d_call: TRBD2
j_call: TRBJ2-1
cdr3_aa: CASSQDWLAGKHEQFF
cdr3_nt: TGCGCCAGCAGCCAAGATTGGCTAGCGGGAAAGCATGAGCAGTTCTTC

v_call: TRBV18
d_call: -
j_call: TRBJ2-3
cdr3_aa: CASSAPQGKDTQYF
cdr3_nt: TGTGCCAGCTCAGCTCCACAGGGAAAAGATACGCAGTATTTT

v_call: TRBV28
d_call: TRBD1
j_call: TRBJ1-1
cdr3_aa: CASVSSTGAGTEAFF
cdr3_nt: TGTGCCAGCGTCTCGAGTACAGGGGCTGGCACTGAAGCTTTCTTT

v_call: TRBV5-8
d_call: TRBD2
j_call: TRBJ2-6
cdr3_aa: CASRRPGLAGTGANVLTF
cdr3_nt: TGTGCCAGCAGGAGACCCGGACTAGCGGGAACTGGGGCCAACGTCCTGACTTTC

v_call: TRBV19
d_call: -
j_call: TRBJ1-5
cdr3_aa: CASKAQTSNQPQHF
cdr3_nt: TGTGCCAGTAAGGCACAGACTAGCAATCAGCCCCAGCATTTT

v_call: TRBV4-2
d_call: TRBD2
j_call: TRBJ2-1
cdr3_aa: CASSQEVASGRLYNEQFF
cdr3_nt: TGTGCCAGCAGCCAAGAGGTCGCTAGCGGGAGGTTATACAATGAGCAGTTCTTC

v_call: TRBV3-1/TRBV3-2
d_call: -
j_call: TRBJ2-7
cdr3_aa: CASSYSRYEQYF
cdr3_nt: TGTGCCAGCAGCTACAGTAGGTACGAGCAGTACTTC